Here is one T cell receptor beta chain with its context. This record comes from a study of T cell repertoires in aging, cancer and after chemotherapy. TRB rearrangements spanning V, D and J were amplified using mixed TRB-A/B primers. TCRdb used MiXCR to reprocess the multiplex PCR reads, holding one entry per CDR3 protein. The table records over a thousand distinct CDR3 sequences, around a fifth of them present only once. Peripheral blood genomic DNA, not sorted cells or RNA, was the template. The sequencing input was blood. This receptor was taken from a human donor with a solid tumor.

In DNA form, the CDR3 reads TGTGCCAGCAGTACCCTAGCGGGATTTATCTACAATGAGCAGTTCTTC. Its protein is CASSTLAGFIYNEQFF. This sequence joins TRBV28 and TRBJ2-1, with 9 bases aligning to TRBD2. The CDR3 runs 16 residues. V shed 5 bases, J shed 3 bases, and the junction held 8 bases outside the gene matches. Germline V gene sequence: CDR1 MDHEN, CDR2 SYDVKM.